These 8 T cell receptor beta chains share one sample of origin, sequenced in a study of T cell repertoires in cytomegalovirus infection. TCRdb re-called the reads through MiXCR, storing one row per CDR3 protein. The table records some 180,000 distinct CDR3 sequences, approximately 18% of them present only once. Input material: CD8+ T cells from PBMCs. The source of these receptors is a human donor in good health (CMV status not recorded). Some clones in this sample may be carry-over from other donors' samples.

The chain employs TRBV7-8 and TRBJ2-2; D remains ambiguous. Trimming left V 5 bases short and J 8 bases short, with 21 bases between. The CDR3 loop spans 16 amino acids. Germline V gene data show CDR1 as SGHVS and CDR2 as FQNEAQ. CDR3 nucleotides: TGTGCCAGCAGCGATCCTAATTCGACACCCCTGGGGGAGCTGTTTTTT. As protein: CASSDPNSTPLGELFF. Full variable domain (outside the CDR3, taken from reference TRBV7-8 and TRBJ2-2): GAGVSQSPRYKVAKRGQDVALRCDPISGHVSLFWYQQALGQGPEFLTYFQNEAQLDKSGLPSDRFFAERPEGSVSTLKIQRTQQEDSAVYLCASSDPNSTPLGELFFGEGSRLTVL.

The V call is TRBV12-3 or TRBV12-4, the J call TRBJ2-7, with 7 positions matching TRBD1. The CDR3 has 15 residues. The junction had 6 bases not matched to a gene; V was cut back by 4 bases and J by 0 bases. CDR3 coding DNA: TGTGCCAGCAGTTCCGGGACAGATAACTCCTACGAGCAGTACTTC. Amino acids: CASSSGTDNSYEQYF.

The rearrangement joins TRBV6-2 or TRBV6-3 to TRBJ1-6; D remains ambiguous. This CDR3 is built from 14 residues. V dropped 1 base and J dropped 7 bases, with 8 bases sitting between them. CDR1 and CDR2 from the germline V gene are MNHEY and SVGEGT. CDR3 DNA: TGTGCCAGCAGTTACTTACTCTTGAATTCACCCCTCCACTTT. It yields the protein CASSYLLLNSPLHF.

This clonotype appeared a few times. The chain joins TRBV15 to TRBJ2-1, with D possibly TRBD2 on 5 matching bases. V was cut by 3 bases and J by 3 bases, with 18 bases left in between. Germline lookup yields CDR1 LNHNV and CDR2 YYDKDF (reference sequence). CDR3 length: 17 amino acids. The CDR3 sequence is CATSRSSTGIDYNEQFF. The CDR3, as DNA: TGTGCCACCAGCAGGTCCTCAACGGGGATCGACTACAATGAGCAGTTCTTC.

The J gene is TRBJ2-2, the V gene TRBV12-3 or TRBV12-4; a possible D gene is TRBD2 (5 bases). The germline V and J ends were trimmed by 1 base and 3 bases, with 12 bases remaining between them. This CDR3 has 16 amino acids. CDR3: CASSLELARYTGELFF. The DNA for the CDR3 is TGTGCCAGCAGTTTAGAGCTAGCCCGATACACCGGGGAGCTGTTTTTT.

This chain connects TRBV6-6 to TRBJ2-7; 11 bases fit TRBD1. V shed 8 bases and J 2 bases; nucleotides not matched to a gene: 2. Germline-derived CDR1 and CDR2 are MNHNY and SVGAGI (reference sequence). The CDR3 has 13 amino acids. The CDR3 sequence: CASWDRGTYEQYF. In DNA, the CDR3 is TGTGCCAGCTGGGACAGGGGGACCTACGAGCAGTACTTC.

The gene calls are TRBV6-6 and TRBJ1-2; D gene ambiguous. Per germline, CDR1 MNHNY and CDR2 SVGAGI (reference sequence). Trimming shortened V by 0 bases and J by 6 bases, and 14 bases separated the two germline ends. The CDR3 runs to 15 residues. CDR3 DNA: TGTGCCAGCAGTTACTCGGAAGGGAGGGAAGATGGCTACACCTTC. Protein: CASSYSEGREDGYTF.

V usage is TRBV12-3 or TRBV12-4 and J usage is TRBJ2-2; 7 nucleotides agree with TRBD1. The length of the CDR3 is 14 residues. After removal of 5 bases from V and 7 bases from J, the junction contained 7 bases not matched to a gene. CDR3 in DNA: TGTGCCAGCAGTGACGACAGGGATCACGGGGAGCTGTTTTTT. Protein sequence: CASSDDRDHGELFF.